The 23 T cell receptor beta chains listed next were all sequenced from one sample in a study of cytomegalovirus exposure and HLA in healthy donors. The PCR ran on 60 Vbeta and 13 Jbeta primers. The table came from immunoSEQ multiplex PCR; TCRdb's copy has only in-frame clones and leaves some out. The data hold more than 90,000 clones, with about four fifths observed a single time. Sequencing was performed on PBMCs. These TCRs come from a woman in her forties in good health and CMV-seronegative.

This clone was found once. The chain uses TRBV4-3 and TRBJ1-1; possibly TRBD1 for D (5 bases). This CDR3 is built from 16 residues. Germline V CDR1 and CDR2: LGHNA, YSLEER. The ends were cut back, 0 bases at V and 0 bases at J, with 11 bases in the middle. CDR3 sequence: CASSQDLRTMNTEAFF. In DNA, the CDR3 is TGCGCCAGCAGCCAAGATCTTCGGACAATGAACACTGAAGCTTTCTTT.

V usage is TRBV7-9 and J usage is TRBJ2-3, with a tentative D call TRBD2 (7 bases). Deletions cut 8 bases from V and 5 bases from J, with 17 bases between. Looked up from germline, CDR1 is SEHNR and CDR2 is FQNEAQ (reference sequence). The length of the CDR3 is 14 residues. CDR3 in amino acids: CASHWGGSGDTQYF. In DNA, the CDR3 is TGTGCCAGCCACTGGGGGGGCTCAGGAGATACGCAGTATTTT.

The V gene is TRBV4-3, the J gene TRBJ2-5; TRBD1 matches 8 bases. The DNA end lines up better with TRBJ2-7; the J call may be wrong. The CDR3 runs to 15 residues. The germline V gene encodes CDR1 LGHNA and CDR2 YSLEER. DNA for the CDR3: TGCGCCAGCAGCCAAGGGGGCCAGGGGGCTTACGAGCAGTACTTC. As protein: CASSQGGQGAYEQYF.

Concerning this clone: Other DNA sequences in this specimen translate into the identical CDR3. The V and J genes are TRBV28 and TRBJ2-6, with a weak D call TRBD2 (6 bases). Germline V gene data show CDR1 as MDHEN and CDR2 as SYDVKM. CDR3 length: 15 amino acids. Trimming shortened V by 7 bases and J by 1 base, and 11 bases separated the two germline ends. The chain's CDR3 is CASKPGGSGANVLTF. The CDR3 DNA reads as TGTGCCAGCAAGCCCGGGGGTTCTGGGGCCAACGTCCTGACTTTC.

The CDR3 coding sequence is TGTGCCGGGGGGGCGTCAGATACGCAGTATTTT. Translation gives CAGGASDTQYF. This chain joins TRBV30 and TRBJ2-3; maybe TRBD2 (7 bases). This CDR3 has 11 residues. The germline V gene encodes CDR1 GTSNPN and CDR2 SVGIG (reference sequence). Trimming shortened V by 8 bases and J by 4 bases, and 10 bases separated the two germline ends.

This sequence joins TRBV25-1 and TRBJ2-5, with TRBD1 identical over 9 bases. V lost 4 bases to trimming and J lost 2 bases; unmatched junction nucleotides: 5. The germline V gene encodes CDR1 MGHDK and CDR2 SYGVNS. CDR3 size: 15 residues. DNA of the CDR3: TGTGCCAGCAGTGGAGCCGGGACAGGGCAAGAGACCCAGTACTTC. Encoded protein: CASSGAGTGQETQYF.

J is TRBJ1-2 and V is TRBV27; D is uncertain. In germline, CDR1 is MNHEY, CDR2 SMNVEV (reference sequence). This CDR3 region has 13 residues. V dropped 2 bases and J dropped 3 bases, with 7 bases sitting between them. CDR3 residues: CASSLAEDYGYTF. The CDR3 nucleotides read TGTGCCAGCAGTTTAGCCGAGGACTATGGCTACACCTTC.

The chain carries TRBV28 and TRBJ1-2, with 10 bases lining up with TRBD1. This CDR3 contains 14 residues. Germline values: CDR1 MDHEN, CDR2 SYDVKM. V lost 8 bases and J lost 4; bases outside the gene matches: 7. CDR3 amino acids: CASAPGQGFYGYTF. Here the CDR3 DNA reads TGTGCCAGCGCCCCGGGACAGGGGTTCTATGGCTACACCTTC.

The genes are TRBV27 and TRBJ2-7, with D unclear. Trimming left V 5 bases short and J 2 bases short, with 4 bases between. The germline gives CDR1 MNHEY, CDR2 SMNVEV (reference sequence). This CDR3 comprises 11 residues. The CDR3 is CASSGTYEQYF. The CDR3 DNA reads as TGTGCCAGCAGTGGCACCTACGAGCAGTACTTC.

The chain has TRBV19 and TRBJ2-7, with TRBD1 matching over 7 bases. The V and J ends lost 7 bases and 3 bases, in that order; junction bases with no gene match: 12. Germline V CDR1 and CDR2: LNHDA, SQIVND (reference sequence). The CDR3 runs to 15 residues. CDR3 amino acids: CASTRTGQIVYEQYF. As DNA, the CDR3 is TGTGCCAGTACCCGCACGGGACAGATAGTCTACGAGCAGTACTTC.

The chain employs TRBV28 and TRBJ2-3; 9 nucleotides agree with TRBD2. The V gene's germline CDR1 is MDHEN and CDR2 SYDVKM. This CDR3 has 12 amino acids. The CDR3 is CGGTSLTDTQYF. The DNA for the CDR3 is TGTGGCGGGACTAGCCTCACAGATACGCAGTATTTT.

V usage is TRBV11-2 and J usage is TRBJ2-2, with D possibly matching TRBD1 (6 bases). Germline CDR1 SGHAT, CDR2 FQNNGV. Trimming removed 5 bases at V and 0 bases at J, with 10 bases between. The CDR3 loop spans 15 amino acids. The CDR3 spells CASSTGQTNTGELFF. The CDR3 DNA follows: TGTGCCAGCAGCACCGGACAGACGAACACCGGGGAGCTGTTTTTT.

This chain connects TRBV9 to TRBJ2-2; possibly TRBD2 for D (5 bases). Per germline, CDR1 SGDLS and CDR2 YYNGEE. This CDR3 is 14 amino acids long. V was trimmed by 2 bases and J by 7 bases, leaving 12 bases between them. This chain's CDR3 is CASSVGGADGELFF. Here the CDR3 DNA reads TGTGCCAGCAGCGTTGGAGGCGCGGACGGGGAGCTGTTTTTT.

CDR3: CASSAPKETQYF. CDR3 in DNA: TGTGCCAGCAGCGCGCCAAAAGAGACCCAGTACTTC. This rearrangement joins TRBV7-8 to TRBJ2-5, with no clear D. The V gene lost 5 bases and the J gene lost 3 bases, with 7 bases spanning the gap. Per germline, CDR1 SGHVS and CDR2 FQNEAQ. CDR3 size: 12 residues.

Here the CDR3 reads CASSVTGHHEQFF. CDR3 in DNA: TGTGCCAGCAGCGTGACAGGGCACCATGAGCAGTTCTTC. This chain links TRBV9 with TRBJ2-1, with 7 bases matching TRBD1. This CDR3 has 13 amino acids. Trimming cost V 2 bases and J 8 bases; bases outside gene matches: 4. In germline, CDR1 is SGDLS, CDR2 YYNGEE.

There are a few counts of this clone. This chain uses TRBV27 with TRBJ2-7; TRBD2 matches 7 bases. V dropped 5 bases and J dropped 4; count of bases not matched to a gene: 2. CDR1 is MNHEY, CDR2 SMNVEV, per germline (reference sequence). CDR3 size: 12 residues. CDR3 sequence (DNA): TGTGCCAGCAGTCCCGGGGGGTACGAGCAGTACTTC. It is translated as CASSPGGYEQYF.

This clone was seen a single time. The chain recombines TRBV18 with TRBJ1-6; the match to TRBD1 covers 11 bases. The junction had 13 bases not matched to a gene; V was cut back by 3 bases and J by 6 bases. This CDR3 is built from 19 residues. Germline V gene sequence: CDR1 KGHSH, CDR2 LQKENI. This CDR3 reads CASSPPGTGGLSGNSPLHF. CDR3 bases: TGTGCCAGCTCACCTCCTGGGACAGGGGGATTGAGTGGTAATTCACCCCTCCACTTT.

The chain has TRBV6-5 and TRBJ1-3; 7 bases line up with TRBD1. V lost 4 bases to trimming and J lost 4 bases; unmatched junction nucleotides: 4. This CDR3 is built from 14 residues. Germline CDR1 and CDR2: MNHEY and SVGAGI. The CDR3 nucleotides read TGTGCCAGCAGTTTAGACAGGGCCGGAAACACCATATATTTT. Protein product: CASSLDRAGNTIYF.

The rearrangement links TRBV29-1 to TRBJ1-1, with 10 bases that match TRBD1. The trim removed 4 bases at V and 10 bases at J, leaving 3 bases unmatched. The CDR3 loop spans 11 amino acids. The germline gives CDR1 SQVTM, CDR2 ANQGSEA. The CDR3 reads CSVGQGAGAFF. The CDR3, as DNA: TGCAGCGTTGGACAGGGGGCCGGAGCTTTCTTT.

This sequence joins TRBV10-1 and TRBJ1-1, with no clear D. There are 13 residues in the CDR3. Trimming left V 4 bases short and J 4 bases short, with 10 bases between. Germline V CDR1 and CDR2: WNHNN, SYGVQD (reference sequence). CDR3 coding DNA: TGCGCCAGCAGTGTATTGGCAGGCACTGAAGCTTTCTTT. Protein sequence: CASSVLAGTEAFF.

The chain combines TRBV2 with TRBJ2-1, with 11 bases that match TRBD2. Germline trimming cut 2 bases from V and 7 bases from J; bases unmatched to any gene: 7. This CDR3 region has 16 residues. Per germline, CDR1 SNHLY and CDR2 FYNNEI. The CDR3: CASSEYSGRAGNEQFF. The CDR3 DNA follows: TGTGCCAGCAGTGAATATAGCGGGAGGGCCGGTAATGAGCAGTTCTTC.

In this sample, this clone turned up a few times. The CDR3 spells CASSLPGLAGQETQYF. Here the CDR3 DNA reads TGTGCCAGCAGCTTACCGGGACTAGCGGGACAAGAGACCCAGTACTTC. The chain recombines TRBV7-2 with TRBJ2-5; 13 positions match TRBD2. Trimming at V came to 2 bases and at J to 2 bases, leaving 2 bases not matched to a gene. CDR3 length: 16 residues. Germline CDR1 SGHTA, CDR2 FQGNSA.

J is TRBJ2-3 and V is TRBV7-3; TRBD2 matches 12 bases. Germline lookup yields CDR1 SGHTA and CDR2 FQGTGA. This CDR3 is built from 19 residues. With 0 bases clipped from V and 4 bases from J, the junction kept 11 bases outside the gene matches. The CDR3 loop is CASSLTYVRLAGVSDTQYF. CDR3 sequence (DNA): TGTGCCAGCAGCTTAACTTATGTCCGACTAGCGGGAGTCTCAGATACGCAGTATTTT.